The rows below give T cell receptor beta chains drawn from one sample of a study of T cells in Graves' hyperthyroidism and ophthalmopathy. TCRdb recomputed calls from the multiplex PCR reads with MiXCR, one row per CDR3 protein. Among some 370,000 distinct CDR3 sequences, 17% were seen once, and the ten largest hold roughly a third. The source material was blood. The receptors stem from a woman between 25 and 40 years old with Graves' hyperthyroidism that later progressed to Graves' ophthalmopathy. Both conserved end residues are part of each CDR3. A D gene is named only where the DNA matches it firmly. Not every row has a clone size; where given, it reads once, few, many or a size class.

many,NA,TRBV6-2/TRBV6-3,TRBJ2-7,CASSYSTHEQYF,TGTGCCAGCAGTTATTCGACTCACGAGCAGTACTTC
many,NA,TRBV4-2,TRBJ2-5,CASSQVEETQYF,TGTGCCAGCAGCCAAGTTGAAGAGACCCAGTACTTC
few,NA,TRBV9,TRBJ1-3,CASSSMDRNTIYF,TGTGCCAGCAGCTCTATGGACCGAAACACCATATATTTT
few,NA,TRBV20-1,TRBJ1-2,CSAGGTSDYGYTF,TGCAGTGCTGGGGGGACATCAGACTATGGCTACACCTTC
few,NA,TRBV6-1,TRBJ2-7,CASSEMREQYF,TGTGCCAGCAGTGAAATGAGGGAGCAGTACTTC
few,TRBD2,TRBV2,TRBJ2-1,CASSEGGGGSVYEQFF,TGTGCCAGCAGTGAGGGGGGCGGGGGGTCGGTCTATGAGCAGTTCTTC
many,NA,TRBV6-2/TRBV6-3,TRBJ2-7,CASNPRGATTSYEQYF,TGTGCCAGCAACCCTAGAGGAGCGACCACCTCCTACGAGCAGTACTTC
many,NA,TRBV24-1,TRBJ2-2,CATLAPNTGELFF,TGTGCCACCCTTGCGCCGAACACCGGGGAGCTGTTTTTT
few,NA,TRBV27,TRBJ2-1,CASSSPGLGYNEQFF,TGTGCCAGCAGTTCTCCGGGACTGGGATACAATGAGCAGTTCTTC
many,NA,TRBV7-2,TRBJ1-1,CASSLWFNTEAFF,TGTGCCAGCAGCTTATGGTTTAACACTGAAGCTTTCTTT
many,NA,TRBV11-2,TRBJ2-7,CASSLGAHVYEQYF,TGTGCCAGCAGCTTAGGGGCGCACGTCTACGAGCAGTACTTC
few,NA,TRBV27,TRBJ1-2,CASSTLDGYGYTF,TGTGCCAGCAGTACGTTGGACGGCTATGGCTACACCTTC
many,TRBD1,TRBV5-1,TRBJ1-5,CASSSRDRESNQPQHF,TGCGCCAGCAGCTCCCGGGACAGGGAAAGCAATCAGCCCCAGCATTTT
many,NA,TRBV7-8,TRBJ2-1,CASSFETYKKNEQFF,TGTGCCAGCAGCTTCGAGACTTACAAAAAGAATGAGCAGTTCTTC
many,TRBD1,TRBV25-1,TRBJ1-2,CASATGESYGYTF,TGTGCCAGTGCGACAGGGGAGAGCTATGGCTACACCTTC
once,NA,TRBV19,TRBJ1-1,CASRERATEAFF,TGTGCCAGTAGGGAAAGGGCCACTGAAGCTTTCTTT
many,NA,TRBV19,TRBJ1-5,CASKGSSGAQPQHF,TGTGCCAGTAAAGGATCGTCGGGGGCTCAGCCCCAGCATTTT
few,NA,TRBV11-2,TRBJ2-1,CASSRDLSGSSYNEQFF,TGTGCCAGCAGCCGAGATTTGTCGGGGAGCTCCTACAATGAGCAGTTCTTC
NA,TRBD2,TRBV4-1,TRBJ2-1,CASSQENWLAGEQFF,TGCGCCAGCAGCCAAGAAAATTGGCTAGCGGGAGAGCAGTTCTTC
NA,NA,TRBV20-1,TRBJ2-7,CSAIGDASYEQYF,TGCAGTGCTATTGGGGACGCCTCCTACGAGCAGTACTTC
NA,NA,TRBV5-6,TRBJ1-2,CASSLEGLVEAWGGYTF,TGTGCCAGCAGCTTGGAAGGGCTTGTGGAGGCGTGGGGGGGCTACACCTTC
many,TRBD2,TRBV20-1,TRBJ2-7,CSARQGTSGYEQYF,TGCAGTGCTAGACAAGGGACTAGCGGCTACGAGCAGTACTTC
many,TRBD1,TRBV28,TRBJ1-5,CATKINRGTGIRQPQHF,TGTGCCACCAAAATAAACAGGGGGACAGGCATTCGTCAGCCCCAGCATTTT
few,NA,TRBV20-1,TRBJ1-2,CSARDSLADYGYTF,TGCAGTGCTAGAGATTCCTTGGCCGACTATGGCTACACCTTC
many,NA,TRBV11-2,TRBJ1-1,CASSLDRSEAFF,TGTGCCAGCAGCTTAGACAGATCTGAAGCTTTCTTT
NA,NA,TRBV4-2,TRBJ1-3,CASSQGALGNTIYF,TGTGCCAGCAGCCAGGGGGCGCTGGGAAACACCATATATTTT
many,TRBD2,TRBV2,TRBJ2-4,CASSESLAENIQYF,TGTGCCAGCAGTGAAAGCCTAGCGGAAAACATTCAGTACTTC
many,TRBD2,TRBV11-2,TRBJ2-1,CASSSSSGGYEQFF,TGTGCCAGCAGCTCCTCTAGCGGGGGATATGAGCAGTTCTTC
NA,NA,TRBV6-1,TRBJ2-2,CASSERGGGELFF,TGTGCCAGCAGTGAGAGGGGCGGCGGGGAGCTGTTTTTT
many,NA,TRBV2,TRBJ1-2,CASTRTEANYGYTF,TGTGCCAGCACCCGGACAGAAGCTAACTATGGCTACACCTTC
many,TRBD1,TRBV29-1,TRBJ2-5,CSIRPGTGSRETQYF,TGCAGCATACGACCCGGGACAGGGTCCCGGGAGACCCAGTACTTC
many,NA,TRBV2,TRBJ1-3,CASSKGVWAGNTIYF,TGTGCCAGCAGCAAAGGGGTTTGGGCTGGAAACACCATATATTTT
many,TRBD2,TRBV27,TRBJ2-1,CASSLSNLDPGGIGDEQFF,TGTGCCAGCAGTTTATCCAATCTGGATCCGGGGGGGATAGGGGATGAGCAGTTCTTC
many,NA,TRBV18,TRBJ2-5,CASSPSGVQETQYF,TGTGCCAGCTCACCATCCGGGGTACAAGAGACCCAGTACTTC
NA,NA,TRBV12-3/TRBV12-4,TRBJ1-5,CASSFWQGSQSQHF,TGTGCCAGCAGTTTCTGGCAGGGGAGTCAGTCCCAGCATTTT
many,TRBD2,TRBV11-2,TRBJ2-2,CASRKRSGRAGGELFF,TGTGCCAGCAGAAAACGTAGCGGGAGAGCGGGCGGGGAGCTGTTTTTT
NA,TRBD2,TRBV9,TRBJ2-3,CASSDPHLSSGTSTDTQYF,TGTGCCAGCAGCGACCCCCATCTTTCGAGCGGGACTAGCACAGATACGCAGTATTTT
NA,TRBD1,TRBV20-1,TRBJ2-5,CSARTGTGGGETQYF,TGCAGTGCTAGAACCGGGACAGGGGGCGGAGAGACCCAGTACTTC
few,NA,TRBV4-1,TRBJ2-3,CASSQRLPPGTRRTDTQYF,TGCGCCAGCAGCCAAAGACTCCCCCCCGGGACGCGTCGCACAGATACGCAGTATTTT
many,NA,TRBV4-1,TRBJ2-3,CASSQDILTDTQYF,TGCGCCAGCAGCCAAGATATCCTCACAGATACGCAGTATTTT
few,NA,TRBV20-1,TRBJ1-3,CSAYGKSTRSGNTIYF,TGCAGCGCCTACGGTAAAAGTACCCGCTCTGGAAACACCATATATTTT
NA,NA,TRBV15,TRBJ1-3,CATSRLGLALPGNTIYF,TGTGCCACCAGCAGACTTGGACTGGCACTACCTGGAAACACCATATATTTT
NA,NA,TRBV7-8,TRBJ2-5,CASSQQGAVSVETQYF,TGTGCCAGCAGCCAGCAGGGAGCGGTGTCGGTAGAGACCCAGTACTTC
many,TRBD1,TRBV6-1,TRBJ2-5,CASSRTGAETQYF,TGTGCCAGCTCCAGAACAGGGGCGGAGACCCAGTACTTC
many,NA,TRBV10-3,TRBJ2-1,CAISGSLLGEDYNEQFF,TGTGCCATCAGTGGTTCTCTTCTGGGGGAGGACTACAATGAGCAGTTCTTC
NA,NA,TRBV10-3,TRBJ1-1,CAISDQRGLNTEAFF,TGTGCCATCAGTGACCAGAGGGGCCTGAACACTGAAGCTTTCTTT
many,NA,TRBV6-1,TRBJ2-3,CASSEAGGEGRDTQYF,TGTGCCAGCAGTGAAGCGGGGGGAGAGGGACGAGATACGCAGTATTTT
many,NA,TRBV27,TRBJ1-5,CASSPQSGVNQPQHF,TGTGCCAGCAGCCCCCAGTCAGGGGTGAATCAGCCCCAGCATTTT
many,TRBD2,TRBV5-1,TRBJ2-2,CASSLAQRASGATGELFF,TGCGCCAGCAGCTTGGCCCAGCGGGCTAGCGGGGCGACCGGGGAGCTGTTTTTT
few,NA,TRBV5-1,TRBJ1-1,CASSLGLVGTTEAFF,TGCGCCAGCAGCTTGGGTCTGGTGGGGACCACTGAAGCTTTCTTT